What follows are 29 T cell receptor beta chains derived from one specimen sequenced in a study of blood T cells in healthy people across ages. Primed by a sample-barcoded 5' primer and a J-beta primer mix, a second PCR proceeded for roughly 6 to 12 cycles. MiXCR, applied by TCRdb to the 5' RACE reads, yields one record per CDR3 protein. The repertoire holds fewer than 700,000 distinct CDR3 sequences, with roughly 41% as singletons. The sequenced sample was blood. The receptor set was obtained from a man older than 75 in good health.

This clonotype has just a few counts. The chain recombines TRBV6-1 with TRBJ2-2; D remains ambiguous. The CDR3 is made up of 13 amino acids. Germline CDR1 MNHNS, CDR2 SASEGT. With 7 bases removed from V and 4 bases from J, the gap between germline ends came to 10 bases. The CDR3: CASTMTSTGELFF. DNA for the CDR3: TGTGCCAGCACCATGACAAGCACCGGGGAGCTGTTTTTT.

This chain connects TRBV24-1 to TRBJ2-3, with 12 bases fitting TRBD1. Losses at the gene ends were 4 bases for V and 5 bases for J; bases not matched to a gene: 6. CDR1 and CDR2 (germline): KGHDR, SFDVKD. The CDR3 runs 16 residues. CDR3 residues: CATSDPGTGGRDTQYF. The CDR3 DNA reads TGTGCCACCAGTGACCCCGGGACAGGGGGCAGAGATACGCAGTATTTT.

This clonotype was seen repeatedly, ten times or more. Since a much larger clone is just one base distant, this may be a read error. The DNA for the CDR3 is TGTGCCAGCCGATGGGCCCGCTCCCTCTACGAGCAGTACTTC. Translating it yields CASRWARSLYEQYF. The chain employs TRBV6-2 or TRBV6-3 and TRBJ2-7, with D unresolved. Trimming removed 8 bases from V and 3 bases from J, with 17 bases in between. Germline V gene sequence: CDR1 MNHEY, CDR2 SVGEGT. CDR3 length: 14 amino acids.

This clonotype has at least ten counts. This chain connects TRBV6-6 to TRBJ1-1; D is perhaps TRBD1 (5 bases). CDR3 length: 13 amino acids. Germline CDR1 and CDR2: MNHNY and SVGAGI (reference sequence). V was shortened by 10 bases and J by 1 base, with 13 bases between the two germline ends. In DNA, the CDR3 is TGTGCCACACAGGATGGCCAGAACACTGAAGCTTTCTTT. Translation: CATQDGQNTEAFF.

In DNA form, the CDR3 reads TGTGCCAGCAGCTTAGAGAAGACAAAAGGGGAGACCCAGTACTTC. This gives the protein CASSLEKTKGETQYF. This chain connects TRBV7-2 to TRBJ2-5; D not resolved. The germline V gene has CDR1 SGHTA and CDR2 FQGNSA. The CDR3 contains 15 residues. Trimming shortened V by 1 base and J by 5 bases, and 14 bases separated the two germline ends.

This clonotype was seen a handful of times. The chain has TRBV28 and TRBJ2-5; a weak D match, TRBD2 (6 bases). The end of the DNA aligns better with TRBJ2-7, so the J call may be wrong. The CDR3 totals 14 residues. The germline V gene has CDR1 MDHEN and CDR2 SYDVKM. CDR3 in DNA: TGTGCCAGCACCGGGGGAGTGAGGGTAGGCGAGCAGTACTTC. Translating it yields CASTGGVRVGEQYF.

V gene TRBV7-2 combines with J gene TRBJ2-1, with D uncertain. The J call is in doubt because the DNA end fits TRBJ2-7 better. The germline V gene encodes CDR1 SGHTA and CDR2 FQGNSA. The CDR3 is made up of 14 amino acids. The CDR3 loop is CASSLELSYNEQYF. The CDR3 DNA reads TGTGCCAGCAGCTTAGAACTTTCCTACAATGAGCAGTACTTC.

The rearrangement joins TRBV6-2 or TRBV6-3 to TRBJ1-5; 7 positions match TRBD1. This CDR3 region has 15 residues. Germline assignment: CDR1 MNHEY and CDR2 SVGEGT. J lost 7 bases, V lost 2 bases, and 8 bases had no gene match. Written as DNA, the CDR3 is TGTGCCAGCAGTTACGGCCAGGGGGATTGGCAGCCCCAGCATTTT. Translating it yields CASSYGQGDWQPQHF.

This clonotype was seen only a few times. The chain joins TRBV6-5 to TRBJ2-1; 7 bases match TRBD1. Germline V lookup: CDR1 MNHEY, CDR2 SVGAGI. The CDR3 covers 14 residues. J gave up 6 bases and V 6 bases, and 8 bases lay outside the gene matches. In DNA form, the CDR3 reads TGTGCCAGCAGGATACACAGGGGAAGCAATGAGCAGTTCTTC. It yields the protein CASRIHRGSNEQFF.

The chain joins TRBV3-1 to TRBJ2-7, with D perhaps TRBD1 or TRBD2 (6 bases each). The germline CDR1 and CDR2 sequences are LGHDT and YNNKEL (reference sequence). V dropped 0 bases and J dropped 2 bases, with 14 bases sitting between them. This CDR3 is built from 16 residues. The CDR3 loop is CASSQEEEGGPYEQYF. In DNA form, the CDR3 reads TGTGCCAGCAGCCAAGAGGAGGAGGGGGGACCCTACGAGCAGTACTTC.

The CDR3 nucleotides read TGTGCCACCGGATTTTTAAACAGACTCCAAGAGACCCAGTACTTC. Amino acids: CATGFLNRLQETQYF. This rearrangement joins TRBV24-1 to TRBJ2-4; D gene unclear. The end of the DNA is better explained by TRBJ2-5, so the J call may be wrong. Germline V CDR1 and CDR2: KGHDR, SFDVKD. The CDR3 is made up of 15 amino acids.

V is TRBV5-4 and J is TRBJ2-3; no clear D. The length of the CDR3 is 15 residues. CDR1 is SGHNT, CDR2 YYREEE, per germline (reference sequence). V was trimmed by 8 bases and J by 2 bases, leaving 18 bases between them. CDR3 sequence: CASTPTLGLTDTQYF. The CDR3, as DNA: TGTGCCAGTACCCCGACTTTGGGCCTCACAGATACGCAGTATTTT.

This clonotype turned up a few times. V is TRBV20-1 and J is TRBJ2-7; D may be TRBD1 (5 bases). The CDR3 contains 14 residues. The germline V and J ends were trimmed by 5 bases and 4 bases, with 18 bases remaining between them. Germline CDR1 reads DFQATT; CDR2 reads SNEGSKA (reference sequence). The CDR3 region is CSALDSDLFYEQYF. In DNA, the CDR3 is TGCAGTGCTTTAGACAGCGACCTCTTTTACGAGCAGTACTTC.

On this clonotype itself: A read error may be the cause here, since a much bigger clone is one base away. The CDR3 coding sequence is TGTGCCAACAGTTTACAGGGAGGATCTAATGAAAAACTGTTTTTT. Residues: CANSLQGGSNEKLFF. This chain joins TRBV28 and TRBJ1-4; TRBD1 is a possible D gene (6 bases). The CDR3 totals 15 residues. Germline V gene lookup returns CDR1 MDHEN and CDR2 SYDVKM. Using reference TRBV28 and TRBJ1-4 for the parts outside the CDR3, the full variable domain is DVKVTQSSRYLVKRTGEKVFLECVQDMDHENMFWYRQDPGLGLRLIYFSYDVKMKEKGDIPEGYSVSREKKERFSLILESASTNQTSMYLCANSLQGGSNEKLFFGSGTQLSVL.

This chain joins TRBV5-1 and TRBJ2-5; 8 bases align to TRBD2. The junction had 5 bases not matched to a gene; V was cut back by 1 base and J by 3 bases. There are 15 residues in the CDR3. Germline V gene sequence: CDR1 SGHRS, CDR2 YFSETQ. The CDR3 sequence: CASSLRVLAEETQYF. The CDR3 nucleotides read TGCGCCAGCAGCTTGAGGGTACTAGCGGAAGAGACCCAGTACTTC.

This clonotype was counted only a few times. The chain uses TRBV29-1 and TRBJ2-2, with D perhaps TRBD2 (6 bases). The CDR3 extends over 14 amino acids. V lost 7 bases, J lost 3 bases, and 15 bases lay in between. In germline, CDR1 is SQVTM, CDR2 ANQGSEA. The CDR3 sequence: CSARVVADTGELFF. CDR3 bases: TGCAGCGCCAGGGTAGTAGCGGACACCGGGGAGCTGTTTTTT.

The rearrangement uses TRBV3-1 and TRBJ1-2; D gene unclear. The V and J ends lost 0 bases and 4 bases respectively, with 9 bases between them. In germline, CDR1 is LGHDT, CDR2 YNNKEL (reference sequence). CDR3 length: 14 residues. The CDR3 region is CASSQEVQIYGYTF. CDR3 nucleotides: TGTGCCAGCAGCCAAGAAGTCCAGATCTATGGCTACACCTTC.

V and J are TRBV4-3 and TRBJ2-1, with 7 nucleotides matching TRBD1. With V trimmed by 1 base and J by 13 bases, 13 bases remained unmatched. The CDR3 has 15 amino acids. Germline values: CDR1 LGHNA, CDR2 YSLEER. The CDR3 reads CASSQVYRGSETQFF. CDR3 DNA sequence: TGCGCCAGCAGCCAAGTCTACAGGGGATCGGAGACCCAGTTCTTC.

V and J are TRBV5-1 and TRBJ1-5; unclear D gene. The V end was cut by 4 bases, the J end by 3 bases, with 11 bases between. Germline lookup yields CDR1 SGHRS and CDR2 YFSETQ. CDR3 length: 14 residues. The CDR3 coding sequence is TGCGCCAGCAGCCGGGAAGGAGCCAATCAGCCCCAGCATTTT. Translating gives CASSREGANQPQHF.

The J gene is TRBJ2-3, the V gene TRBV24-1; D gene ambiguous. Trimming removed 4 bases at V and 4 bases at J, with 8 bases between. This CDR3 is built from 13 residues. In germline, CDR1 is KGHDR, CDR2 SFDVKD. CDR3 protein: CATSDGLSDTQYF. The CDR3, as DNA: TGTGCCACCAGTGACGGGCTCTCAGATACGCAGTATTTT.

This clonotype appeared a few times. V is TRBV4-1 and J is TRBJ2-4; 9 bases line up with TRBD1. The J call may be mistaken, given a closer DNA end match to TRBJ2-7. CDR1 and CDR2 from the germline V gene are MGHRA and YSYEKL. The CDR3 extends over 14 amino acids. The CDR3 loop is CASSLRTGEDEQYF. CDR3 in DNA: TGCGCCAGCAGCCTACGGACAGGGGAAGACGAGCAGTACTTC.

The chain recombines TRBV20-1 with TRBJ1-1; D uncertain. With 5 bases removed from V and 11 bases from J, the gap between germline ends came to 21 bases. CDR1 and CDR2 from the germline V gene are DFQATT and SNEGSKA (reference sequence). This CDR3 spans 13 amino acids. The CDR3 DNA reads as TGCAGTGCTTCCACCGGCGCGTCCAGGAGTGCTTTCTTT. Amino acid sequence: CSASTGASRSAFF.

The V call is TRBV6-5, the J call TRBJ1-5; D might be TRBD1 (5 bases). Germline V CDR1 and CDR2: MNHEY, SVGAGI. The CDR3 runs 14 residues. Deletions cut 6 bases from V and 7 bases from J, with 16 bases between. CDR3 DNA sequence: TGTGCCAGCAGCCAAGGCAGGGAGGGCCAGCCCCAGCATTTT. It translates to CASSQGREGQPQHF.

The chain combines TRBV5-8 with TRBJ2-7; 7 nucleotides align to TRBD1. The DNA matches TRBJ2-5 better at its end, which makes the J call doubtful. The CDR3 length is 14 residues. CDR1 and CDR2 from the germline V gene are SGHTS and YDEGEE. The DNA of the CDR3 is TGTGCCAGCAGCTTGATCGCAGGGGGAGAGACCCAGTACTTC. It codes for CASSLIAGGETQYF.

The rearrangement uses TRBV5-1 and TRBJ2-5; the match to TRBD2 covers 14 bases. The V and J ends lost 4 bases and 11 bases, in that order; junction bases with no gene match: 13. The germline V gene encodes CDR1 SGHRS and CDR2 YFSETQ. This CDR3 contains 16 residues. CDR3 residues: CASSTGTSGSTYEQYF. CDR3 coding DNA: TGCGCCAGCAGCACGGGGACTAGCGGGAGTACCTATGAGCAGTACTTC.

The CDR3 nucleotides are TGCAGTGCCTCTACTAGCGGGGGGCGCCAAGAGACCCAGTACTTC. Its translation: CSASTSGGRQETQYF. This sequence joins TRBV20-1 and TRBJ2-5, with TRBD2 identical over 12 bases. CDR1 is DFQATT and CDR2 is SNEGSKA in the germline V gene (reference sequence). The CDR3 loop spans 15 amino acids. The junction had 6 bases not matched to a gene; V was cut back by 6 bases and J by 1 base.

This clonotype appeared a few times. This chain uses TRBV20-1 with TRBJ1-5, with 7 positions matching TRBD1. The J segment lost 7 bases and the V segment lost 7 bases, leaving 10 bases of the junction unmatched. From germline, CDR1 is DFQATT and CDR2 SNEGSKA (reference sequence). The CDR3 extends over 13 amino acids. As DNA, the CDR3 is TGCAGTGTAAGGGGACAGAATAGACAGCCCCAGCATTTT. Translating it yields CSVRGQNRQPQHF.

This clonotype was counted between two and nine times. The chain carries TRBV4-1 and TRBJ2-3, with 9 bases identical to TRBD1. The CDR3 length is 15 residues. The V and J ends lost 4 bases and 0 bases, in that order; junction bases with no gene match: 2. The V gene's germline CDR1 is MGHRA and CDR2 YSYEKL. CDR3 sequence (DNA): TGCGCCAGCAGCCGACAGGGGGAGAGCACAGATACGCAGTATTTT. It translates to CASSRQGESTDTQYF.

The chain couples TRBV4-1 to TRBJ2-1; TRBD1 agrees at 8 bases. Per germline, CDR1 MGHRA and CDR2 YSYEKL. The CDR3 covers 14 residues. Trimming removed 0 bases from V and 10 bases from J; junction bases left unmatched: 5. This CDR3 reads CASSQDPRDREQFF. The CDR3 nucleotides read TGCGCCAGCAGCCAAGATCCCCGGGACAGGGAGCAGTTCTTC.